This T cell receptor (beta chain) was found in a study of blood T cell repertoires in COVID-19. During active infection, Seattle patients enrolled and were then monitored through disease. The protocol was immunoSEQ multiplex PCR, while the TCRdb copy is restricted to in-frame clones and leaves out a portion. This table holds just over 300,000 clones, approximately 89% found once. The sequence was collected from a woman in her twenties or thirties with COVID-19, enrolled during active disease. The sequencing input was peripheral blood.

CDR3 region: CASSQGARLAGNTDTQYF. In nucleotides, the CDR3 is TGTGCCAGCAGCCAAGGTGCGAGACTAGCGGGGAACACAGATACGCAGTATTTT. The V and J genes are TRBV3-1 (or the pseudogene TRBV3-2) and TRBJ2-3; the match to TRBD2 covers 11 bases. The CDR3 has 18 residues. V shed 1 base, J shed 2 bases, and the junction held 8 bases outside the gene matches. Germline-derived CDR1 and CDR2 are LGHDT and YNNKEL (reference sequence).